Given below is one T cell receptor beta chain in context. Data came from immunoSEQ multiplex PCR; TCRdb stores just in-frame clones and leaves some out. This repertoire shows under 200,000 clones, about 86% found once; its top ten account for approximately 14%. Trimming shortened V by 2 bases and J by 2 bases, and 8 bases separated the two germline ends. CDR3 length: 14 residues. Per germline, CDR1 SGHAT and CDR2 FQNNGV. This sample was included in a study of blood T cell repertoires in COVID-19. At the level of the study: From T cells, B-cell-depleted T cells, or PBMCs came the material, which was cDNA or gDNA.

The rearrangement joins TRBV11-2 to TRBJ2-3; tentatively, D is TRBD2 (5 bases). The sequence came from a man younger than 45 with active or convalescent COVID-19. Sequenced input: peripheral blood. The CDR3 DNA reads as TGTGCCAGCAGCTTAAGGACTTTCACAGATACGCAGTATTTT. It specifies CASSLRTFTDTQYF.